Following are 3 T cell receptor beta chains from one sample sequenced in a study of OX40 agonist ivuxolimab in advanced cancers. Here immunoSEQ multiplex PCR was the method, and the copy in TCRdb shows in-frame clones only, minus some. The sample shows under 80,000 clones, 90% to 95% of them seen only once. The sample in question was CD4+ or CD8+ T cells sorted from blood, obtained in a trial of the OX40 agonist ivuxolimab. These receptor sequences come from an adult with an advanced solid tumor such as melanoma, head and neck, liver or kidney cancer.

The chain carries TRBV15 and TRBJ2-7; 13 nucleotides line up with TRBD2. Unmatched junction bases numbered 6, after V lost 4 bases and J lost 6 bases. This CDR3 region has 15 residues. Germline V gives CDR1 LNHNV, CDR2 YYDKDF (reference sequence). The CDR3 DNA follows: TGTGCCACCAGCAAGGGACTAGCGGGATCAGCCGAGCAGTACTTC. Its translation: CATSKGLAGSAEQYF.

The rearrangement joins TRBV6-5 to TRBJ2-2; TRBD2 matches 8 bases. The CDR3 contains 14 residues. With 4 bases clipped from V and 4 bases from J, the junction kept 2 bases outside the gene matches. Germline V lookup: CDR1 MNHEY, CDR2 SVGAGI. The CDR3 DNA follows: TGTGCCAGCAGTTTAGCGGGGCGCACCGGGGAGCTGTTTTTT. Protein product: CASSLAGRTGELFF.

The rearrangement links TRBV9 to TRBJ2-6; 9 nucleotides match TRBD1. The CDR3 spans 19 residues. V lost 1 base, J lost 4 bases, and 12 bases stayed unmatched. Germline CDR1 reads SGDLS; CDR2 reads YYNGEE. CDR3 DNA sequence: TGTGCCAGCAGCGTATTACACACAGGGGGCACTTCCGGGGCCAACGTCCTGACTTTC. Its translation: CASSVLHTGGTSGANVLTF.